This T cell receptor beta chain was obtained from a study of technical replicates of blood from several donors. This table comes from immunoSEQ multiplex PCR, and its TCRdb copy is limited to in-frame clones, with some not included. The profile shows approximately 70,000 clones, just under 97% of them singletons. CDR3 length equals 12 residues. Germline V gene lookup returns CDR1 GTSNPN and CDR2 SVGIG (reference sequence). Trimming left V 2 bases short and J 3 bases short, with 5 bases between. The sequenced material came from T cells isolated from PBMCs. This clonotype was sampled from a human donor in good health. The chain combines TRBV30 with TRBJ2-1; no clear D gene. The chain's CDR3 is CAWSLYYNEQFF. The CDR3 DNA reads TGTGCCTGGAGTTTATACTACAATGAGCAGTTCTTC.